This T cell receptor (beta chain) was sequenced for a study of cytomegalovirus exposure and HLA in healthy donors. The germline gives CDR1 GTSNPN, CDR2 SVGIG (reference sequence). Between the trimmed V and J ends, which lost 3 bases and 1 base, there was a span of 9 bases. This CDR3 contains 13 residues. The PCR used 60 Vbeta and 13 Jbeta primers. Profiled with immunoSEQ multiplex PCR; TCRdb holds only in-frame clones, not every one. The table lists approximately 120,000 clones, over 70% of them singletons. This sequence joins TRBV30 and TRBJ1-1, with unresolved D. Sequenced: PBMCs. This TCR derives from a man between 18 and 35 years old in good health and CMV-seropositive. The CDR3 sequence: CAWSASPNTEAFF. DNA for the CDR3: TGTGCCTGGAGCGCCAGTCCGAACACTGAAGCTTTCTTT.